A selection of T cell receptor beta chains follows, all from one sample in a study of Ad26.COV2.S vaccination and SARS-CoV-2 variants. The table came from immunoSEQ multiplex PCR; TCRdb's copy has only in-frame clones and leaves some out. The sample contains around 300,000 clones, roughly nine tenths of which appear only once. The source material was peripheral blood, sampled in a trial of Ad26.COV2.S vaccine versus placebo. These receptors all stem from a person aged 18-65 years who received the Ad26.COV2.S COVID-19 vaccine or a placebo. CDR3s include the opening cysteine and the closing phenylalanine or tryptophan. The D gene is left open where the match is weak. A clone size is listed for some rows: how often the clone was seen (once, few, many), or a class if it is expanded.

DNA: TGTGCCAGTAGTATTGCTCCCTTCACTGAAGCTTTCTTT; CDR3: CASSIAPFTEAFF; size: .; J: TRBJ1-1; D: .; V: TRBV19
DNA: TGTGCCAGCACCCCTTGGGGGAACACTGAAGCTTTCTTT; CDR3: CASTPWGNTEAFF; size: .; J: TRBJ1-1; D: .; V: TRBV12-3/TRBV12-4
DNA: TGCGCCAGCAGCTTCCTGACAGGGGGTTCATCATCGGTGGGCTACACCTTC; CDR3: CASSFLTGGSSSVGYTF; size: .; J: TRBJ1-2; D: TRBD1; V: TRBV5-1
DNA: TGTGCCAGCAGCTTACCAGGTACCCGGACGCAGTATTTT; CDR3: CASSLPGTRTQYF; size: .; J: TRBJ2-3; D: .; V: TRBV7-9
DNA: TGTGCCAGCAGCCTTTTGACAGGGACTGAAGCTTTCTTT; CDR3: CASSLLTGTEAFF; size: .; J: TRBJ1-1; D: TRBD1; V: TRBV11-3
DNA: TGCGCCAGCAGCTTGGCCGACAGGCCTAGCACAGATACGCAGTATTTT; CDR3: CASSLADRPSTDTQYF; size: .; J: TRBJ2-3; D: .; V: TRBV5-1
DNA: TGTGCTAGTGGTTTGGGGGCAGGCATGGGCACAGATACGCAGTATTTT; CDR3: CASGLGAGMGTDTQYF; size: few; J: TRBJ2-3; D: .; V: TRBV12-5
DNA: TGCGCCAGCAGCCTGGGGGCCGCCCGGCCGAACACTGAAGCTTTCTTT; CDR3: CASSLGAARPNTEAFF; size: .; J: TRBJ1-1; D: .; V: TRBV4-1
DNA: TGTGCCAGCAGTTTCCAGGGCCCCCTCAATGAGCAGTTCTTC; CDR3: CASSFQGPLNEQFF; size: .; J: TRBJ2-1; D: .; V: TRBV28
DNA: TGTGCCAGCAGGCCCGGACAGGGGAATATGGGAGCTTTCTTT; CDR3: CASRPGQGNMGAFF; size: .; J: TRBJ1-1; D: TRBD1; V: TRBV6-5
DNA: TGCGCCAGCAGCCAAGATCAACTGGGAGAACTGTTTTTT; CDR3: CASSQDQLGELFF; size: once; J: TRBJ1-4; D: .; V: TRBV4-1
DNA: TGTGCCAGCAGGAGCGGTGGGGTCTACAATGAGCAGTTCTTC; CDR3: CASRSGGVYNEQFF; size: .; J: TRBJ2-1; D: .; V: TRBV27
DNA: TGTGCCAGCAGCTTAGAAGGGGTACTCACAGATACGCAGTATTTT; CDR3: CASSLEGVLTDTQYF; size: .; J: TRBJ2-3; D: .; V: TRBV7-6
DNA: TGTGCCAGCAGCGCCTTTCCCGGGACCCCAGGCTACGAGCAGTACTTC; CDR3: CASSAFPGTPGYEQYF; size: .; J: TRBJ2-7; D: .; V: TRBV21-1
DNA: TGCGCCAGCAGCCACAGGAGCGGGGGACGCTCCTACGAGCAGTACTTC; CDR3: CASSHRSGGRSYEQYF; size: .; J: TRBJ2-7; D: TRBD2; V: TRBV4-1
DNA: TGTGCCAGCAGGGGACCGGGACTAGCACCAGATACGCAGTATTTT; CDR3: CASRGPGLAPDTQYF; size: once; J: TRBJ2-3; D: TRBD2; V: TRBV7-9